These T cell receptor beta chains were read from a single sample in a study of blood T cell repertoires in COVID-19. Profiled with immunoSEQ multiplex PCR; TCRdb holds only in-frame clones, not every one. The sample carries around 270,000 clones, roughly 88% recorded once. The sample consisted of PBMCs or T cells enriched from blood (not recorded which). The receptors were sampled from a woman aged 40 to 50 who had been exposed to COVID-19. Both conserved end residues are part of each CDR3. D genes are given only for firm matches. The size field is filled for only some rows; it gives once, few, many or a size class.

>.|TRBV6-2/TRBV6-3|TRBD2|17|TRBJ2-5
CASSFFLSGGAGETQYF
TGTGCCAGCAGCTTCTTTCTGAGCGGGGGGGCCGGAGAGACCCAGTACTTC
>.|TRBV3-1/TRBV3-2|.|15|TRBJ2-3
CASSQVGLATDTQYF
TGTGCCAGCAGCCAAGTAGGGCTAGCAACAGATACGCAGTATTTT
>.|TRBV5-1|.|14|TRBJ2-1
CASSLILKADEQFF
TGCGCCAGCAGCTTGATTCTTAAAGCGGATGAGCAGTTCTTC
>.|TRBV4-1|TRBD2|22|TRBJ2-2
CASSQDRWVWTSGGENTGELFF
TGCGCCAGCAGCCAAGATCGGTGGGTCTGGACTAGCGGGGGGGAGAACACCGGGGAGCTGTTTTTT
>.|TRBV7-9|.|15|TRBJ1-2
CASSNSGRVNYGYTF
TGTGCCAGCAGCAATAGCGGTCGTGTTAACTATGGCTACACCTTC
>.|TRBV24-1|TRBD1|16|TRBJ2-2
CATSDFRTGVTGELFF
TGTGCCACCAGTGATTTTCGGACAGGGGTCACCGGGGAGCTGTTTTTT
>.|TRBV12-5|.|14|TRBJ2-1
CASGPAENYNEQFF
TGTGCTAGTGGTCCAGCGGAAAATTACAATGAGCAGTTCTTC
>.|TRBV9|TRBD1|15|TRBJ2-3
CASSAGQGSTDTQYF
TGTGCCAGCAGCGCAGGACAGGGGAGCACAGATACGCAGTATTTT
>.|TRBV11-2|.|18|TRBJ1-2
CASSPNGVSPGRSYGYTF
TGTGCCAGCAGCCCTAACGGGGTCTCCCCCGGACGATCTTATGGCTACACCTTC
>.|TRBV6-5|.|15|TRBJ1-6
CASSNPGVGNSPLHF
TGTGCCAGCAGTAACCCCGGAGTCGGGAATTCACCCCTCCACTTT
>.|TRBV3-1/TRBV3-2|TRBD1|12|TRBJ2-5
CASSHGTVPPYF
TGTGCCAGCAGCCATGGGACAGTTCCCCCGTACTTC
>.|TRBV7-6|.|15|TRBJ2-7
CASSLDRGFHYEQYF
TGTGCCAGCAGCTTAGATAGGGGCTTTCACTACGAGCAGTACTTC
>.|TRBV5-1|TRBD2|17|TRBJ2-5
CASSSGTSGRHKETQYF
TGTGCCAGCAGCTCAGGGACTAGCGGGAGGCACAAAGAGACCCAGTACTTC
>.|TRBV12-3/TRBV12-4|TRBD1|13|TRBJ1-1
CASRRDRNTEAFF
TGTGCCAGCAGACGGGACAGGAACACTGAAGCTTTCTTT
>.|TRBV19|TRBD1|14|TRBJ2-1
CASGDRGLVNEQFF
TGTGCCAGTGGGGACAGGGGGCTTGTGAATGAGCAGTTCTTC
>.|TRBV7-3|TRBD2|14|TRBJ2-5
CASSLGGVQETQYF
TGTGCCAGCAGCTTAGGGGGGGTCCAAGAGACCCAGTACTTC
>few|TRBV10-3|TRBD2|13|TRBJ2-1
CATGLALYGEQFF
TGTGCCACGGGACTAGCGTTGTATGGTGAGCAGTTCTTC
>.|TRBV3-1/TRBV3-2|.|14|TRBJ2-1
CASSQVGSLDEQFF
TGTGCCAGCAGCCAAGTGGGCAGCCTGGATGAGCAGTTCTTC
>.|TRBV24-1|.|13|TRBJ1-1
CATRKTGNTEAFF
TGTGCCACCAGGAAAACAGGGAACACTGAAGCTTTCTTT
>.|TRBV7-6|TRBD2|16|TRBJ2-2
CASSPGLAETTGELFF
TGTGCCAGCAGCCCAGGACTAGCGGAGACCACCGGGGAGCTGTTTTTT
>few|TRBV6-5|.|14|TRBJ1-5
CASRPGQSHQPQHF
TGTGCCAGCAGACCGGGACAATCTCATCAGCCCCAGCATTTT
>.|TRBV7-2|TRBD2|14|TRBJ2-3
CASISGGGGNTQYF
TGTGCCAGCATCTCCGGCGGGGGGGGCAATACGCAGTATTTT
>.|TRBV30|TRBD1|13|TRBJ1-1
CAWSERQGRVAFF
TGTGCCTGGAGTGAACGACAGGGGAGGGTAGCTTTCTTT
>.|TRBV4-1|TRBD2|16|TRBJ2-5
CASSQAGGAGQETQYF
TGCGCCAGCAGCCAAGCCGGGGGGGCGGGGCAAGAGACCCAGTACTTC
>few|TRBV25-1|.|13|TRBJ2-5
CASQFSGLETQYF
TGTGCCAGCCAGTTTTCAGGGTTAGAGACCCAGTACTTC
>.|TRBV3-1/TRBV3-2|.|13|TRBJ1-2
CASSQELAEGYTF
TGTGCCAGCAGCCAAGAGTTGGCGGAAGGCTACACCTTC
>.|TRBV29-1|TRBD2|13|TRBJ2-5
CSGSGVYQETQYF
TGCAGCGGTAGCGGGGTATACCAAGAGACCCAGTACTTC
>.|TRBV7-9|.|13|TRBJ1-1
CASSSNPGTEAFF
TGTGCCAGCAGCTCTAATCCTGGCACTGAAGCTTTCTTT
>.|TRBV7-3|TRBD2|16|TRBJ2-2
CASSWDSAGGTGELFF
TGTGCCAGCAGCTGGGACTCCGCCGGGGGGACCGGGGAGCTGTTTTTT
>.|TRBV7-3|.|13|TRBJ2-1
CASSISLGNEQFF
TGTGCCAGCAGCATATCACTAGGCAATGAGCAGTTCTTC
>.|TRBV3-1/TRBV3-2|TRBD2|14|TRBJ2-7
CASSLKGRDYEQYF
TGTGCCAGCAGCCTGAAAGGGAGGGATTACGAGCAGTACTTC
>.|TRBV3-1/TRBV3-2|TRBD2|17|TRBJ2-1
CASSQEFAAGGNNEQFF
TGTGCCAGCAGCCAAGAATTCGCCGCGGGAGGGAACAATGAGCAGTTCTTC
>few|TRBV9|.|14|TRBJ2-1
CASNIGTAYNEQFF
TGTGCCAGCAACATAGGAACAGCTTACAATGAGCAGTTCTTC
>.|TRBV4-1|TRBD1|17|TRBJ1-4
CASSQRPGQGTNEKLFF
TGCGCCAGCAGCCAGCGTCCGGGACAGGGGACTAATGAAAAACTGTTTTTT
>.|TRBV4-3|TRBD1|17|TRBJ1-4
CASSQEEDRGTNEKLFF
TGCGCCAGCAGCCAAGAAGAGGACAGGGGGACTAATGAAAAACTGTTTTTT
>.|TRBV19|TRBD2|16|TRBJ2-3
CASSIFRTSGTDTQYF
TGTGCCAGTAGTATTTTTCGGACTAGCGGCACAGATACGCAGTATTTT
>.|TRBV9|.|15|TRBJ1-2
CASSGKGTENYGYTF
TGTGCCAGCAGCGGGAAGGGGACTGAAAACTATGGCTACACCTTC
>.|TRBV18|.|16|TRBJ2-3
CASSPLGEGKLNTQYF
TGTGCCAGCTCACCACTAGGGGAAGGGAAATTGAATACGCAGTATTTT
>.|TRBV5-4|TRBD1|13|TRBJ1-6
CASSRQGDSPLHF
TGTGCCAGCAGCCGACAGGGGGATTCACCCCTCCACTTT
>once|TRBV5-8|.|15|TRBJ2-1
CASSLGFQGSNEQFF
TGTGCCAGCAGCTTGGGTTTCCAGGGAAGCAATGAGCAGTTCTTC
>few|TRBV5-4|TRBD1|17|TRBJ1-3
CASSSGTGGYFGNTIYF
TGTGCCAGCAGCTCCGGGACAGGGGGCTATTTTGGAAACACCATATATTTT
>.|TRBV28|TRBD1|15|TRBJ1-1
CASSPSDRANTEAFF
TGTGCCAGCAGTCCCTCGGACAGGGCGAACACTGAAGCTTTCTTT
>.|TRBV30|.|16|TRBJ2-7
CAWSPPRGTDAYEQYF
TGTGCCTGGAGCCCGCCCCGGGGGACCGATGCCTACGAGCAGTACTTC
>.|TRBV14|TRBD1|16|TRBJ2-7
CASSHLWTGGDYEQYF
TGTGCCAGCAGCCACCTATGGACAGGGGGGGACTACGAGCAGTACTTC
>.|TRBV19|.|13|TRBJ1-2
CASNKGLNYGYTF
TGTGCCAGTAACAAGGGGCTTAACTATGGCTACACCTTC
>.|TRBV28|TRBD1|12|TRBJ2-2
CASNNRGGELFF
TGTGCCAGCAATAACAGGGGCGGGGAGCTGTTTTTT
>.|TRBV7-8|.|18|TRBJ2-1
CASSLLRYGGITYNEQFF
TGTGCCAGCAGCTTACTCCGGTACGGCGGGATTACCTACAATGAGCAGTTCTTC
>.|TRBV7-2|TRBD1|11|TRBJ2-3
CASSFGQGQYF
TGTGCCAGCAGCTTCGGACAGGGGCAGTATTTT
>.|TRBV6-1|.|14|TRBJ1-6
CASSDSGRDSPLHF
TGTGCCAGCAGTGACAGCGGGAGGGATTCACCCCTCCACTTT